The 14 T cell receptor beta chains below all came from one sample that was sequenced in a study of Ad26.COV2.S vaccination and SARS-CoV-2 variants. Some clones are missing from TCRdb's copy, which holds only in-frame ones; the method was immunoSEQ multiplex PCR. The sample comprises over 90,000 clones, roughly 80% of which are singletons, and 15% to 20% rests with the top ten. The sequencing used peripheral blood, collected after recovery from COVID-19. The receptors were gathered from a human donor who had recovered from COVID-19.

In its sample, this clone was seen a few times. The chain links TRBV28 to TRBJ1-6, with D possibly being TRBD1 (5 bases). Germline V gene sequence: CDR1 MDHEN, CDR2 SYDVKM. Trimming shortened V by 6 bases and J by 9 bases, and 12 bases separated the two germline ends. This CDR3 is 13 amino acids long. CDR3 DNA: TGTGCCAGCAGAGGGACCACTGGTTCACCCCTCCACTTT. Its protein product is CASRGTTGSPLHF.

This rearrangement joins TRBV19 to TRBJ1-5; D uncertain. The germline V and J ends were trimmed by 2 bases and 5 bases, with 13 bases remaining between them. The CDR3 has 15 residues. CDR1 and CDR2 from the germline V gene are LNHDA and SQIVND (reference sequence). CDR3 nucleotides: TGTGCCAGTAGTATAACCGGCACCGCCTATCAGCCCCAGCATTTT. It yields the protein CASSITGTAYQPQHF.

The rearrangement links TRBV5-5 to TRBJ1-2; D remains unclear. There are 14 residues in the CDR3. Germline loops: CDR1 SGHKS, CDR2 YYEKEE (reference sequence). Trimming pared 2 bases from V and 4 bases from J, leaving 12 bases between. The CDR3 protein is CASSLPTQPYGYTF. CDR3 DNA sequence: TGTGCCAGCAGCTTACCCACTCAACCCTATGGCTACACCTTC.

The chain links TRBV5-4 to TRBJ1-6; no clear D. The V end lost 0 bases, the J end lost 4 bases, and 5 bases lay between the germline ends. This CDR3 spans 14 amino acids. CDR1 and CDR2 from the germline V gene are SGHNT and YYREEE (reference sequence). DNA for the CDR3: TGTGCCAGCAGCTTGGAGCGGTATAATTCACCCCTCCACTTT. It encodes CASSLERYNSPLHF.

The chain uses TRBV7-2 and TRBJ1-6; D might be TRBD1 (6 bases). Germline CDR1 is SGHTA and CDR2 is FQGNSA. Trimming took 1 base from V and 7 from J, leaving 14 bases between them. The CDR3 loop spans 16 amino acids. The CDR3 region is CASSLVWGQGNSPLHF. The CDR3 DNA sequence: TGTGCCAGCAGCTTAGTGTGGGGACAAGGCAATTCACCCCTCCACTTT. The full variable domain, its missing parts supplied by reference TRBV7-2 and TRBJ1-6, is GAGVSQSPSNKVTEKGKDVELRCDPISGHTALYWYRQSLGQGLEFLIYFQGNSAPDKSGLPSDRFSAERTGGSVSTLTIQRTQQEDSAVYLCASSLVWGQGNSPLHFGNGTRLTVT.

The table lists this clone with many counts. The J gene is TRBJ2-2, the V gene TRBV6-6; D gene uncertain. With 4 bases removed from V and 7 bases from J, the gap between germline ends came to 13 bases. This CDR3 has 14 residues. In germline, CDR1 is MNHNY, CDR2 SVGAGI (reference sequence). The CDR3 reads CASSSQGPLGELFF. CDR3 DNA sequence: TGTGCCAGCAGTTCCCAAGGACCGCTCGGGGAGCTGTTTTTT.

The genes are TRBV5-1 and TRBJ2-1, with 9 bases matching TRBD1. The junction had 9 bases not matched to a gene; V was cut back by 7 bases and J by 1 base. The germline CDR1 and CDR2 sequences are SGHRS and YFSETQ. The CDR3 runs to 16 residues. For the CDR3, the DNA is TGCGCCAGCTTTCACGGACAGGGGAGGTCCTACAATGAGCAGTTCTTC. This codes for CASFHGQGRSYNEQFF.

The V and J genes are TRBV30 and TRBJ1-4, with a weak D call TRBD1 (6 bases). CDR3 length: 13 residues. Trimming stripped 1 base from V and 7 bases from J, with 10 bases between. Germline V gives CDR1 GTSNPN, CDR2 SVGIG (reference sequence). The CDR3 DNA follows: TGTGCCTGGAGTGGCAGGGGAGGTGAAAAACTGTTTTTT. Encoded protein: CAWSGRGGEKLFF. The whole variable domain, filled in from reference TRBV30 and TRBJ1-4, reads SQTIHQWPATLVQPVGSPLSLECTVEGTSNPNLYWYRQAAGRGLQLLFYSVGIGQISSEVPQNLSASRPQDRQFILSSKKLLLSDSGFYLCAWSGRGGEKLFFGSGTQLSVL.

The chain is built from TRBV13 and TRBJ1-2, with TRBD1 as a possible D gene (5 bases). Germline loops: CDR1 PRHDT, CDR2 FYEKMQ (reference sequence). The CDR3 length is 14 residues. Trimming took off 5 bases at V and 2 bases at J, with 12 bases between the two ends. The CDR3 DNA follows: TGTGCCAGCAGCCTCAGGGCCTTGAACTATGGCTACACCTTC. Its protein is CASSLRALNYGYTF.

The gene calls are TRBV30 and TRBJ1-3, with a possible D match to TRBD1 (5 bases). The CDR3 is 14 residues long. Per the germline V gene, CDR1 is GTSNPN and CDR2 is SVGIG (reference sequence). Trimming removed 3 bases at V and 0 bases at J, with 9 bases between. Here the CDR3 DNA reads TGTGCCTGGAGCCCAGGGCTCTCTGGAAACACCATATATTTT. It encodes CAWSPGLSGNTIYF.

This clone has just one count. This rearrangement joins TRBV4-1 to TRBJ1-5, with a tentative D call TRBD1 (6 bases). V was clipped by 3 bases and J by 7 bases, with 16 bases between them. Germline V CDR1 and CDR2: MGHRA, YSYEKL. The CDR3 runs 15 residues. CDR3 amino acids: CASSHNSGDTQPQHF. The CDR3 DNA sequence: TGCGCCAGCAGCCATAATTCAGGGGATACGCAGCCCCAGCATTTT.

CDR3 amino acids: CAISEYGQGAGGYTF. CDR3 nucleotides: TGTGCCATCAGTGAGTACGGACAGGGGGCTGGTGGCTACACCTTC. This chain connects TRBV10-3 to TRBJ1-2; 11 nucleotides agree with TRBD1. Trimming removed 1 base from V and 7 bases from J; junction bases left unmatched: 5. Germline V CDR1 and CDR2: ENHRY, SYGVKD. The CDR3 runs to 15 residues.

For this clone: A much larger clone differs by one base, so this may be a read error. This sequence joins TRBV10-3 and TRBJ1-2, with 7 bases lining up with TRBD1. J lost 0 bases, V lost 7 bases, and 14 bases had no gene match. Looked up from germline, CDR1 is ENHRY and CDR2 is SYGVKD. This CDR3 is 17 amino acids long. CDR3 protein: CAINSRGDSNTNYGYTF. The CDR3 DNA sequence: TGTGCCATCAATTCCCGAGGGGACAGTAACACTAACTATGGCTACACCTTC.

The rearrangement links TRBV4-1 to TRBJ1-2; a weak D match, TRBD1 (5 bases). This CDR3 spans 16 amino acids. Trimming took off 0 bases at V and 0 bases at J, with 11 bases between the two ends. Per the germline V gene, CDR1 is MGHRA and CDR2 is YSYEKL. The CDR3: CASSQDLGGTNYGYTF. The CDR3, as DNA: TGCGCCAGCAGCCAAGATTTGGGGGGTACTAACTATGGCTACACCTTC.